This record concerns one T cell receptor beta chain sequence. Its specificity is unknown. Looked up from germline, CDR1 is SGHRS and CDR2 is YFSETQ. This CDR3 spans 13 amino acids. Deletions cut 5 bases from V and 6 bases from J, with 15 bases between. Transcripts of RNA were the source for amplifying TCR beta CDR3 regions. HTBI-primed RT-PCR formed the first round, and a multiplex PCR formed the second. MiXCR, run by TCRdb on the multiplex PCR reads, gives a single entry per CDR3 protein. This sample has around 520,000 distinct CDR3 sequences, with about two fifths found just once. These data originate in a study of Graves' ophthalmopathy and Graves' hyperthyroidism. Points from the study as a whole: Sensitivity reached 60% to 71% and specificity just under 75% when the model predicted ophthalmopathy progression.

This clonotype originated in an adult man with Graves' hyperthyroidism. Sequenced sample: peripheral blood or thyroid tissue (not recorded which). This rearrangement joins TRBV5-1 to TRBJ2-7; D remains unclear. The CDR3, as DNA: TGCGCCAGCAGACTGGAAGGGATTACCGAGCAGTACTTC. This gives the protein CASRLEGITEQYF.